This is a list of T cell receptor beta chains from one sample in a study of PD-1 blockade in classical Hodgkin lymphoma. Clones were sequenced by immunoSEQ multiplex PCR, and TCRdb holds only the in-frame ones, with some missing. The table includes 150,000 or so clones, under 85% detected once. The material was peripheral blood mononuclear cells (PBMCs), obtained before the second cycle of nivolumab. Receptors were obtained from a human donor with classical Hodgkin lymphoma. CDR3s include the opening cysteine and the closing phenylalanine or tryptophan. A D gene is named only where the DNA matches it firmly. Clone size is shown for a subset of rows, as once, few, many or a class of expanded clone.

size,length,J,V,D,CDR3,DNA
-,14,TRBJ1-1,TRBV18,-,CASSPPNRLLEAFF,TGTGCCAGCTCACCACCGAACAGACTCTTAGAAGCTTTCTTT
once,16,TRBJ2-4,TRBV6-5,-,CASSYKRAGAKNIQYF,TGTGCCAGCAGTTACAAGAGGGCCGGAGCCAAAAACATTCAGTACTTC
-,16,TRBJ2-2,TRBV6-6,TRBD2,CASSPRLAGNTGELFF,TGTGCCAGCAGTCCCCGACTAGCGGGGAACACCGGGGAGCTGTTTTTT
-,12,TRBJ1-5,TRBV28,-,CASSLLNQPQHF,TGTGCCAGCAGTTTGTTGAATCAGCCCCAGCATTTT
-,13,TRBJ1-4,TRBV7-9,-,CASSLFGNEKLFF,TGTGCCAGCAGCTTGTTCGGGAATGAAAAACTGTTTTTT
-,13,TRBJ2-1,TRBV6-6,TRBD1,CATTDRGHNEQFF,TGTGCCACCACGGACAGGGGACACAATGAGCAGTTCTTC
-,15,TRBJ2-1,TRBV6-6,TRBD1,CASSYAGTGLHEQFF,TGTGCCAGCAGCTACGCCGGGACAGGGCTTCATGAGCAGTTCTTC
-,12,TRBJ2-7,TRBV29-1,TRBD1,CSVRTGSYEQYF,TGCAGCGTGCGGACAGGGTCCTACGAGCAGTACTTC
-,12,TRBJ2-7,TRBV6-4,-,CASSKTTYEQYF,TGTGCCAGCAGTAAGACAACGTACGAGCAGTACTTC
once,11,TRBJ2-1,TRBV7-8,-,CASSLVGEQFF,TGTGCCAGCAGCTTAGTGGGGGAGCAGTTCTTC
-,14,TRBJ1-5,TRBV18,-,CASTPAVSGQPQHF,TGTGCCAGCACACCGGCGGTATCGGGTCAGCCCCAGCATTTT
-,17,TRBJ1-2,TRBV16,TRBD1,CASSQSLDRARRYGYTF,TGTGCCAGCAGCCAATCTCTCGACAGGGCTCGACGGTATGGCTACACCTTC
-,14,TRBJ2-5,TRBV27,TRBD1,CASRGTGGQETQYF,TGTGCCAGCAGAGGGACAGGGGGACAAGAGACCCAGTACTTC
-,17,TRBJ2-3,TRBV27,-,CASSLSVGRESTDTQYF,TGTGCCAGCAGTTTATCGGTGGGACGGGAAAGCACAGATACGCAGTATTTT
once,13,TRBJ1-2,TRBV18,TRBD1,CASAGQANYGYTF,TGTGCCAGCGCGGGACAGGCTAACTATGGCTACACCTTC
-,13,TRBJ1-1,TRBV5-1,-,CASSLYLNTEAFF,TGTGCCAGCAGCTTGTACCTGAACACTGAAGCTTTCTTT
-,14,TRBJ1-3,TRBV11-2,-,CASSWMGSGNTIYF,TGTGCCAGCAGCTGGATGGGCTCTGGAAACACCATATATTTT
once,13,TRBJ2-1,TRBV19,TRBD2,CASSAAGVHEQFF,TGTGCCAGTAGTGCAGCGGGAGTTCATGAGCAGTTCTTC
-,16,TRBJ1-4,TRBV25-1,-,CASRGGRYATNEKLFF,TGTGCCAGCAGGGGGGGACGGTATGCAACTAATGAAAAACTGTTTTTT
-,14,TRBJ2-3,TRBV10-3,TRBD2,CAITGLAGQDTQYF,TGTGCCATCACTGGGCTAGCGGGGCAAGATACGCAGTATTTT
-,16,TRBJ2-3,TRBV18,TRBD2,CASSPIGTSGSDTQYF,TGTGCCAGCTCACCAATAGGGACTAGCGGGAGCGATACGCAGTATTTT
-,16,TRBJ2-5,TRBV5-4,TRBD1,CASSSSKGQGWETQYF,TGTGCCAGCAGCTCGTCCAAAGGACAGGGTTGGGAGACCCAGTACTTC
once,15,TRBJ1-2,TRBV10-3,TRBD1,CAITNGQGADYGYTF,TGTGCCATCACCAACGGACAGGGGGCAGACTATGGCTACACCTTC
-,16,TRBJ1-3,TRBV7-9,-,CASSPLGTNSGNTIYF,TGTGCCAGCAGCCCCCTAGGGACAAACTCTGGAAACACCATATATTTT
-,12,TRBJ1-2,TRBV6-6,-,CASSYDRGGYTF,TGTGCCAGCAGTTACGATAGGGGCGGCTACACCTTC
-,14,TRBJ2-3,TRBV5-1,-,CASSLTRGADTQYF,TGCGCCAGCAGCCTGACTAGGGGGGCAGATACGCAGTATTTT
-,14,TRBJ1-1,TRBV10-2,-,CASSESGFGTEAFF,TGCGCCAGCAGTGAGTCGGGATTCGGCACTGAAGCTTTCTTT
-,13,TRBJ2-7,TRBV5-8,-,CASSLGSSYEQYF,TGTGCCAGCAGCTTGGGGAGCTCCTACGAGCAGTACTTC
-,12,TRBJ2-5,TRBV7-7,TRBD2,CASGQEGETQYF,TGTGCTAGCGGGCAGGAGGGGGAGACCCAGTACTTC
-,16,TRBJ1-1,TRBV10-3,-,CAISESKGVGKTEAFF,TGTGCCATCAGTGAGTCGAAGGGGGTAGGGAAGACTGAAGCTTTCTTT
-,14,TRBJ1-2,TRBV7-2,TRBD1,CASSRDRGPYGYTF,TGTGCCAGCAGCCGTGACAGGGGTCCCTATGGCTACACCTTC
-,14,TRBJ1-5,TRBV6-1,TRBD1,CASGQGGGNQPQHF,TGTGCCAGCGGACAGGGGGGAGGCAATCAGCCCCAGCATTTT
once,15,TRBJ2-2,TRBV6-6,-,CASSYARGTTGELFF,TGTGCCAGCAGTTACGCCCGGGGAACCACCGGGGAGCTGTTTTTT
-,14,TRBJ1-2,TRBV25-1,-,CASSAGRRLYGYTF,TGTGCCAGCAGTGCAGGTCGACGGCTCTATGGCTACACCTTC
-,15,TRBJ1-1,TRBV5-6,-,CASSLVGRGNTEAFF,TGTGCCAGCAGCTTGGTGGGCAGGGGGAACACTGAAGCTTTCTTT
few,15,TRBJ1-6,TRBV18,-,CASSPGRADNSPLHF,TGTGCCAGCTCACCGGGCAGGGCAGACAATTCACCCCTCCACTTT
-,15,TRBJ1-2,TRBV10-3,TRBD1,CAITRGQGANYGYTF,TGTGCCATCACCAGAGGACAGGGTGCAAACTATGGCTACACCTTC
-,15,TRBJ2-3,TRBV7-9,-,CASSLAGAAADTQYF,TGTGCCAGCAGCTTAGCTGGGGCGGCGGCGGATACGCAGTATTTT
-,13,TRBJ2-7,TRBV5-4,-,CASSASSAREQYF,TGTGCCAGCAGCGCCTCTAGCGCTCGGGAGCAGTACTTC
-,15,TRBJ2-2,TRBV29-1,-,CSVAAWDKNTGELFF,TGCAGCGTTGCCGCGTGGGACAAGAACACCGGGGAGCTGTTTTTT
-,16,TRBJ2-3,TRBV15,TRBD1,CATSPRQGASTDTQYF,TGTGCCACCAGCCCTCGGCAGGGGGCGAGCACAGATACGCAGTATTTT
-,18,TRBJ2-3,TRBV11-1,-,CASSKDSAGAAGTDTQYF,TGTGCCAGCAGCAAGGATTCGGCGGGGGCGGCGGGCACAGATACGCAGTATTTT
-,16,TRBJ2-1,TRBV27,-,CASSSRGSYSYNEQFF,TGTGCCAGCAGTTCGAGGGGGTCTTACTCCTACAATGAGCAGTTCTTC
-,15,TRBJ2-3,TRBV5-8,TRBD2,CASSLGTSGTDTQYF,TGTGCCAGCAGCTTGGGGACTAGCGGCACAGATACGCAGTATTTT
-,13,TRBJ2-7,TRBV5-1,-,CASSLERAREQYF,TGCGCCAGCAGCTTGGAGCGGGCCAGGGAGCAGTACTTC
many,17,TRBJ1-5,TRBV6-1,-,CASSEVGQWLSNQPQHF,TGTGCCAGCAGTGAAGTAGGACAGTGGTTAAGCAATCAGCCCCAGCATTTT
-,16,TRBJ1-6,TRBV19,-,CASSIWRVAYNSPLHF,TGTGCCAGTAGTATTTGGAGAGTCGCCTATAATTCACCCCTCCACTTT
few,10,TRBJ1-2,TRBV12-5,-,CASGNNGYTF,TGTGCTAGTGGTAATAATGGCTACACCTTC
-,16,TRBJ2-6,TRBV4-2,-,CASSRTGRDGANVLTF,TGTGCCAGCAGCCGGACAGGGAGGGACGGGGCCAACGTCCTGACTTTC
-,12,TRBJ1-1,TRBV7-2,-,CASSLIGTEAFF,TGTGCCAGCAGCTTGATAGGCACTGAAGCTTTCTTT
-,14,TRBJ2-7,TRBV5-1,TRBD1,CASSFGTGIHEQYF,TGCGCCAGCAGCTTTGGGACAGGGATACACGAGCAGTACTTC
-,16,TRBJ1-5,TRBV7-9,-,CASSLAGPGGFQPQHF,TGTGCCAGCAGCTTAGCTGGTCCGGGGGGGTTCCAGCCCCAGCATTTT
few,16,TRBJ2-7,TRBV27,TRBD1,CASSTHRQGVSYEQYF,TGTGCCAGCAGTACCCATCGACAGGGGGTTTCCTACGAGCAGTACTTC
once,13,TRBJ1-6,TRBV27,-,CASRLNRVSPLHF,TGTGCCAGCAGGCTCAACAGGGTCTCACCCCTCCACTTT
-,15,TRBJ1-5,TRBV29-1,-,CSVALTAGSNQPQHF,TGCAGCGTTGCCCTCACGGCAGGGTCTAATCAGCCCCAGCATTTT
-,13,TRBJ1-1,TRBV9,-,CASSQDIVGGAFF,TGTGCCAGCAGCCAGGATATTGTGGGGGGAGCTTTCTTT
-,13,TRBJ2-7,TRBV6-5,TRBD1,CASKNRDRVKEYF,TGTGCCAGCAAGAACCGGGACAGGGTCAAAGAGTACTTC